This TCR beta chain was observed in a study of blood T cell repertoires in COVID-19. Across the study: For recovered donors of Cohort 3, there were two negative PCRs, clearance, or symptom resolution.

This clone has only one observation. Produced via immunoSEQ multiplex PCR; TCRdb's table is partial and in-frame only. This table has about 360,000 clones, approximately 87% appearing once. This CDR3 contains 12 residues. V lost 2 bases, J lost 5 bases, and 4 bases lay in between. The germline gives CDR1 LGHNT, CDR2 FRNRAP. This TCR was sampled from a middle-aged man in a cohort exposed to, infected with or recovered from COVID-19 (not recorded which). Specimen: PBMCs or T cells enriched from blood (not recorded which). V gene TRBV12-5 combines with J gene TRBJ2-1; no firm D call. As DNA, the CDR3 is TGTGCTAGTGGTTTGCGGGACAATGAGCAGTTCTTC. Protein sequence: CASGLRDNEQFF.